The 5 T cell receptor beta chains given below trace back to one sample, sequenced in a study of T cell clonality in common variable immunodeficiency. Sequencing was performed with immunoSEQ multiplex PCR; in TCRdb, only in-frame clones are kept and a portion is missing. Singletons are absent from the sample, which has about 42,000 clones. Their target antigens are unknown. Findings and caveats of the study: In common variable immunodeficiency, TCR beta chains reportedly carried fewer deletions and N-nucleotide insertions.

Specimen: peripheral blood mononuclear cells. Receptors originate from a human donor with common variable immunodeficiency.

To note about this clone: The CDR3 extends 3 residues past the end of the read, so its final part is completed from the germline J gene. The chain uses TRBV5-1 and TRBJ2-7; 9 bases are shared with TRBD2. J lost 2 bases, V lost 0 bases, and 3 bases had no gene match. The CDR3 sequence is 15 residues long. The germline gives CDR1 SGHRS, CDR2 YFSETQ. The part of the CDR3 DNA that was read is TGCGCCAGCAGCTTGGTTAGCGGGGGCGCCTACGAG. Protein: CASSLVSGGAYE. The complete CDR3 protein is CASSLVSGGAYEQYF.

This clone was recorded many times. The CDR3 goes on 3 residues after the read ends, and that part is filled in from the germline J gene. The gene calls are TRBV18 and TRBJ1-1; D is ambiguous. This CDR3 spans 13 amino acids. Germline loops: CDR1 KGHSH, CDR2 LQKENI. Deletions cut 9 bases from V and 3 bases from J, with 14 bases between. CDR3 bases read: TGTGCCAGTTCCCTCGGTAAAGACACTGAA. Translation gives CASSLGKDTE. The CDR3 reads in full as CASSLGKDTEAFF.

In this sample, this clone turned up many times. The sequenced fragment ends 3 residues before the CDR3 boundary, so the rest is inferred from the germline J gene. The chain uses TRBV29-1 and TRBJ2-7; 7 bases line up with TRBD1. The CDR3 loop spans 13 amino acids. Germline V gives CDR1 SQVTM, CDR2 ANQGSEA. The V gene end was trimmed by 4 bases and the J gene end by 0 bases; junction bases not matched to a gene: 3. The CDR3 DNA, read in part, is TGCAGCGTTGGACAGGGTTTCTCCTACGAG. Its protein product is CSVGQGFSYE. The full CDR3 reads CSVGQGFSYEQYF.

CDR3 loop: CAGGRQDLYEQYF. Partial CDR3 DNA: TGTGCCGGAGGGCGACAGGATCTCTACGAG. The chain is built from TRBV30 and TRBJ2-7, with D perhaps given as TRBD1 or TRBD2 (6 bases each). Read sequence stops 3 residues before the CDR3 end, and the germline J gene provides the missing end. V was shortened by 8 bases and J by 3 bases, with 17 bases between the two germline ends. In germline, CDR1 is GTSNPN, CDR2 SVGIG (reference sequence). This CDR3 spans 13 amino acids.

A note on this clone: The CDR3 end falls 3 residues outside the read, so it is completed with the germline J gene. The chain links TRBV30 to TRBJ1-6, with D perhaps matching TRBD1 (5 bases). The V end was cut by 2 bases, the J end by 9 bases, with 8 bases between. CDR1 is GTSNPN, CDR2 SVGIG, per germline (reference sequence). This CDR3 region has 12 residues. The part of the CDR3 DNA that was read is TGTGCCTGGAGTCAGGGCGGTTCACCC. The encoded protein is CAWSQGGSP. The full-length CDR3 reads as CAWSQGGSPLHF. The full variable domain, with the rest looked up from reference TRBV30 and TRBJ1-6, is SQTIHQWPATLVQPVGSPLSLECTVEGTSNPNLYWYRQAAGRGLQLLFYSVGIGQISSEVPQNLSASRPQDRQFILSSKKLLLSDSGFYLCAWSQGGSPLHFGNGTRLTVT.